The clone carrying this T cell receptor (beta chain) was seen only a few times. Its antigen is unknown. These data belong to a study of T cell repertoires in cytomegalovirus infection. Findings of the study overall: CMV-specific HLA-C-restricted TCR beta clonotypes dominated the ex vivo response.

A single record per CDR3 protein comes from TCRdb applying MiXCR to the reads. The sample includes some 390,000 distinct CDR3 sequences, about a sixth seen only once; the top ten take 7.5% to 9%. V was clipped by 5 bases and J by 3 bases, with 10 bases between them. This CDR3 contains 13 residues. The sequence was obtained from a human donor in good health (CMV status not recorded). Some clones in this sample may be carry-over from other donors' samples. The source material was PBMCs. The V call is TRBV12-3 or TRBV12-4, the J call TRBJ1-1; no clear D. The CDR3, as DNA: TGTGCCAGCAGTATGGACCGATACACTGAAGCTTTCTTT. Its translation: CASSMDRYTEAFF.